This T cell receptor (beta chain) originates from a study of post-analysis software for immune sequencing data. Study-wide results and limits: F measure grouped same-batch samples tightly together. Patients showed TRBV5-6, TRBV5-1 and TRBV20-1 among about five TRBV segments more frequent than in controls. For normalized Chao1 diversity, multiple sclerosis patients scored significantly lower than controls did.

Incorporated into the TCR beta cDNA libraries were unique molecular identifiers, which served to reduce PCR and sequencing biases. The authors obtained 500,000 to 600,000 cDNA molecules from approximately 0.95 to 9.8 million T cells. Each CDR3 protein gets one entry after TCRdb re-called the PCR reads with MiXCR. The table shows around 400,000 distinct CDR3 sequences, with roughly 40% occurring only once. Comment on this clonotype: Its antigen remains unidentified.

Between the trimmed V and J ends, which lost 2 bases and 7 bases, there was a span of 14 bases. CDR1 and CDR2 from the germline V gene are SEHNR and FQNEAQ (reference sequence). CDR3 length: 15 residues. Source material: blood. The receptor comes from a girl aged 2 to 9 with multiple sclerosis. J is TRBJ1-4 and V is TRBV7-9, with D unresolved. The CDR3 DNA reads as TGTGCCAGCAGCTTATCGGGCAGCAATAGTGAAAAACTGTTTTTT. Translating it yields CASSLSGSNSEKLFF.